Detailed here is one T cell receptor (beta chain). What it binds is not known. The sample originates from a study of graft-versus-host responses after intestinal transplantation. In the study overall: Isolated intestinal, liver-intestinal, or multivisceral transplants were what recipients had.

Points from the study as a whole: Patients who carried graft-donor T cell macrochimerism also had high graft-versus-host to host-versus-graft clonal ratios in their allografts. Early after transplant, HvG declines were associated with peak levels of circulating GvH clones.

Here immunoSEQ multiplex PCR was the method, and the copy in TCRdb shows in-frame clones only, minus some. Among fewer than 95,000 clones listed, approximately 94% were seen once. The sample consisted of unstimulated CD8+ T cells sorted from spleen or lymph node cells, taken before intestinal transplant. This sequence originates from a human donor who received an intestinal transplant.

CDR3 loop: CASSPRWGVSGANVLTF. In DNA, the CDR3 is TGCGCCAGCAGCCCTCGGTGGGGCGTCTCTGGGGCCAACGTCCTGACTTTC. The gene calls are TRBV4-3 and TRBJ2-6, with TRBD1 as a possible D gene (5 bases). V was cut by 4 bases and J by 0 bases, with 13 bases left in between. This CDR3 has 17 residues. Germline CDR1 reads LGHNA; CDR2 reads YSLEER.